This entry is about one T cell receptor (beta chain). Its antigen is still unknown. The sample originates from a study of persistence of HIV-infected CD4 T cells. Whole-study results and caveats: Within sorted populations, more oligoclonal TCRs accompanied more oligoclonal proviruses.

An overlapping HIV-1 Gag peptide pool stimulated these cells at roughly 1 ug/peptide/mL. CD40L-negative CD69-negative CD45RO-high memory CD4+ T cells were sorted as populations depleted of antigen-responding cells. Suppressive ART was started during chronic HIV-1 infection in these adults. CD8+ T cells were removed from PBMCs prior to stimulation. The length of the CDR3 is 16 residues. Trimming stripped 0 bases from V and 1 base from J, with 11 bases between. CDR1 is SGHRS and CDR2 is YFSETQ in the germline V gene. The libraries were made with immunoSEQ version 4 in survey mode. Profiling relied on immunoSEQ multiplex PCR, and the TCRdb table lists in-frame clones only, not all of them. The sample holds about 40,000 clones, approximately 78% seen once.

The sample consisted of CD4+ T cells sorted from PBMCs after roughly 19-hour stimulation, taken from a patient who received antiretroviral therapy. V and J are TRBV5-1 and TRBJ2-1; D might be TRBD1 (5 bases). This clonotype was sampled from an adult man with HIV who was CMV-seropositive. CDR3 residues: CASSLGRVGSYNEQFF. The CDR3 coding sequence is TGCGCCAGCAGCTTGGGCAGGGTAGGGTCCTACAATGAGCAGTTCTTC.